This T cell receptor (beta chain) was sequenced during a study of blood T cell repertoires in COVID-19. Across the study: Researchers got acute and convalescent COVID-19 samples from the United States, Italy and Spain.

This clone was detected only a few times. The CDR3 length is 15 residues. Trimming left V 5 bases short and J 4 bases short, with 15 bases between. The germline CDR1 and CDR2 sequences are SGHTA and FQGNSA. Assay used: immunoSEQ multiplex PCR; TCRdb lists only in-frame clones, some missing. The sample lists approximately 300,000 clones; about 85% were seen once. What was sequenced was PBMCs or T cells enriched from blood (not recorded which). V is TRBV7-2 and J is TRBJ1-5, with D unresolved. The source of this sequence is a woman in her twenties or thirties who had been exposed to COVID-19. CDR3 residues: CASSLSWGGNQPQHF. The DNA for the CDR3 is TGTGCCAGCAGCCTCTCGTGGGGAGGGAATCAGCCCCAGCATTTT.